Below, 31 T cell receptor beta chains from the same sample are listed, as sequenced in a study of cytomegalovirus exposure and HLA in healthy donors. PCR employed 60 Vbeta and 13 Jbeta primers. Clones were sequenced by immunoSEQ multiplex PCR, and TCRdb holds only the in-frame ones, with some missing. Here the sample spans roughly 68,000 clones, roughly 80% being singletons. Specimen: PBMCs. Source of these receptors: a woman aged 25 to 45 in good health and CMV-seropositive.

This chain uses TRBV19 with TRBJ1-1; D unclear. V was clipped by 1 base and J by 3 bases, with 18 bases between them. This CDR3 is 17 amino acids long. Germline CDR1 reads LNHDA; CDR2 reads SQIVND (reference sequence). The CDR3 nucleotides read TGTGCCAGTAGTATAGCAATAGCCTTACTTAAAGACACTGAAGCTTTCTTT. This gives the protein CASSIAIALLKDTEAFF. The full variable domain, in which reference TRBV19 and TRBJ1-1 provide the parts outside the CDR3, is DGGITQSPKYLFRKEGQNVTLSCEQNLNHDAMYWYRQDPGQGLRLIYYSQIVNDFQKGDIAEGYSVSREKKESFPLTVTSAQKNPTAFYLCASSIAIALLKDTEAFFGQGTRLTVV.

A word on this clone: The junction does not match germline at one end; this may be a read error. The chain joins TRBV7-8 to TRBJ2-4; D may be TRBD1 (7 bases). CDR1 SGHVS and CDR2 FQNEAQ come from the germline V gene. This CDR3 has 12 amino acids. This chain's CDR3 is CASSSYRGGMDF. CDR3 in DNA: TGTGCCAGCAGCTCTTACAGGGGCGGGATGGACTTC.

CDR3 residues: CASSLVGADNSPLHF. CDR3 in DNA: TGTGCCAGCAGCTTGGTAGGGGCGGATAATTCACCCCTCCACTTT. V is TRBV5-5 and J is TRBJ1-6; maybe TRBD1 (5 bases). Trimming took off 0 bases at V and 5 bases at J, with 9 bases between the two ends. Germline V CDR1 and CDR2: SGHKS, YYEKEE (reference sequence). The CDR3 is 15 residues long.

The genes are TRBV5-1 and TRBJ2-5; D gene uncertain. The length of the CDR3 is 11 residues. V was shortened by 1 base and J by 7 bases, with 5 bases between the two germline ends. Germline CDR1 reads SGHRS; CDR2 reads YFSETQ. For the CDR3, the DNA is TGCGCCAGCAGCTTGTACGGGACCCAGTACTTC. Residues: CASSLYGTQYF.

The chain recombines TRBV21-1 with TRBJ2-3; the D segment call TRBD1 is taken from the table without a DNA check. TRBV21-1 constitutes a pseudogene. The CDR3 has 17 amino acids. DNA for the CDR3: TGTGCCAGCAGCCCTCCTCTAGCGAACTACAGGGGAGATACGCAGTATTTT. Translation: CASSPPLANYRGDTQYF.

On this clone itself: Other DNA sequences in the sample encode the same CDR3. The J gene is TRBJ2-2, the V gene TRBV7-2; 9 bases match TRBD1. The J segment lost 6 bases and the V segment lost 5 bases, leaving 1 base of the junction unmatched. The CDR3 is 13 amino acids. Germline V gene sequence: CDR1 SGHTA, CDR2 FQGNSA. The CDR3 nucleotides read TGTGCCAGCAGCCGGGACAGGGCCGGGGAGCTGTTTTTT. The encoded protein is CASSRDRAGELFF.

The rearrangement uses TRBV7-2 and TRBJ1-5, with 8 bases lining up with TRBD1. Germline V gives CDR1 SGHTA, CDR2 FQGNSA. J gave up 9 bases and V 4 bases, and 5 bases lay outside the gene matches. This CDR3 contains 13 residues. The CDR3 DNA is TGTGCCAGCAGCTGGAAAGACAGGGGGCCCCAGCATTTT. Residues: CASSWKDRGPQHF. Full variable domain (missing parts from reference TRBV7-2 and TRBJ1-5): GAGVSQSPSNKVTEKGKDVELRCDPISGHTALYWYRQSLGQGLEFLIYFQGNSAPDKSGLPSDRFSAERTGGSVSTLTIQRTQQEDSAVYLCASSWKDRGPQHFGDGTRLSIL.

This sequence joins TRBV28 and TRBJ1-2; tentative D call: TRBD1 (5 bases). The CDR3 totals 16 residues. Trimming left V 2 bases short and J 4 bases short, with 17 bases between. Germline CDR1 MDHEN, CDR2 SYDVKM. CDR3 nucleotides: TGTGCCAGCAGTTTAGGCGGGACTTCCCCCCCCTATGGCTACACCTTC. Protein sequence: CASSLGGTSPPYGYTF.

This clone was detected once. Here the CDR3 DNA reads TGTGCCAGCAGCTTGGCCGGGGAGGGGGAGACCCAGTACTTC. It yields the protein CASSLAGEGETQYF. The gene calls are TRBV5-4 and TRBJ2-5; the match to TRBD2 covers 7 bases. The V gene end was trimmed by 0 bases and the J gene end by 5 bases; junction bases not matched to a gene: 4. Germline V gene lookup returns CDR1 SGHNT and CDR2 YYREEE (reference sequence). CDR3 length: 14 amino acids.

This clone appeared once. This chain joins TRBV7-3 and TRBJ2-2; D might be TRBD2 (6 bases). CDR1 and CDR2 from the germline V gene are SGHTA and FQGTGA. This CDR3 contains 16 residues. V lost 5 bases, J lost 1 base, and 14 bases lay in between. Here the CDR3 DNA reads TGTGCCAGCAGCGTTAGCGGCTCCTTGAACACCGGGGAGCTGTTTTTT. As protein: CASSVSGSLNTGELFF. The complete variable domain, with remaining parts taken from reference TRBV7-3 and TRBJ2-2, reads GAGVSQTPSNKVTEKGKYVELRCDPISGHTALYWYRQSLGQGPEFLIYFQGTGAADDSGLPNDRFFAVRPEGSVSTLKIQRTERGDSAVYLCASSVSGSLNTGELFFGEGSRLTVL.

The chain links TRBV14 to TRBJ1-2; D unresolved. The V end lost 0 bases, the J end lost 0 bases, and 11 bases lay between the germline ends. Germline V gene lookup returns CDR1 SGHDN and CDR2 FVKESK. There are 16 residues in the CDR3. CDR3 region: CASSQDLGSTNYGYTF. The CDR3 DNA reads TGTGCCAGCAGCCAAGATCTGGGGAGTACTAACTATGGCTACACCTTC.

The rearrangement links TRBV19 to TRBJ1-2; D gene unclear. CDR1 LNHDA and CDR2 SQIVND come from the germline V gene (reference sequence). The CDR3 spans 13 residues. The V end lost 4 bases, the J end lost 2 bases, and 8 bases lay between the germline ends. The CDR3 sequence is CASSKPGNYGYTF. The CDR3 DNA reads TGTGCCAGTAGTAAGCCAGGCAACTATGGCTACACCTTC.

This chain uses TRBV27 with TRBJ2-3, with a weak D call TRBD2 (6 bases). V lost 7 bases and J 4 bases, leaving 15 bases between the germline ends. The CDR3 runs to 14 residues. The germline CDR1 and CDR2 sequences are MNHEY and SMNVEV (reference sequence). CDR3 DNA sequence: TGTGCCAGCACGACTAGAAGCCCCCCAGATACGCAGTATTTT. Translating it yields CASTTRSPPDTQYF.

The rearrangement joins TRBV29-1 to TRBJ2-3; 12 bases are a match to TRBD2. There are 14 residues in the CDR3. Germline V lookup: CDR1 SQVTM, CDR2 ANQGSEA. The ends lost 3 bases at V and 7 bases at J; junction bases unmatched: 5. CDR3 protein: CSVDELAGGNTQYF. CDR3 DNA sequence: TGCAGCGTTGACGAACTAGCGGGGGGTAATACGCAGTATTTT.

This clone has more than one count but fewer than ten. The rearrangement joins TRBV27 to TRBJ2-1; D is possibly TRBD2 (7 bases). Germline loops: CDR1 MNHEY, CDR2 SMNVEV (reference sequence). Trimming stripped 3 bases from V and 10 bases from J, with 13 bases between. CDR3 length equals 13 residues. The CDR3 loop reads CASSFGGGREQFF. Written as DNA, the CDR3 is TGTGCCAGCAGTTTTGGCGGGGGCCGGGAGCAGTTCTTC.

On this clone: This sample also contains other DNA sequences that code for the same CDR3. The V gene is TRBV28, the J gene TRBJ1-2; D is undetermined. Germline-derived CDR1 and CDR2 are MDHEN and SYDVKM. V shed 3 bases and J shed 1 base, with 3 bases lying between them. The CDR3 totals 12 residues. CDR3 bases: TGTGCCAGCAGTTTCCTTAACTATGGCTACACCTTC. This translates into CASSFLNYGYTF.

The V call is TRBV9, the J call TRBJ1-4; tentative D call: TRBD1 (5 bases). CDR1 and CDR2 (germline): SGDLS, YYNGEE. The CDR3 spans 16 residues. Trimming took 4 bases from V and 5 from J, leaving 18 bases between them. This chain's CDR3 is CASSPGMTVSNEKLFF. The CDR3 DNA reads as TGTGCCAGCAGCCCTGGGATGACAGTTTCGAATGAAAAACTGTTTTTT. The full variable domain, with the rest looked up from reference TRBV9 and TRBJ1-4, is DSGVTQTPKHLITATGQRVTLRCSPRSGDLSVYWYQQSLDQGLQFLIQYYNGEERAKGNILERFSAQQFPDLHSELNLSSLELGDSALYFCASSPGMTVSNEKLFFGSGTQLSVL.

The chain is built from TRBV29-1 and TRBJ1-1, with 9 nucleotides matching TRBD1. The CDR3 is 12 residues long. The germline gives CDR1 SQVTM, CDR2 ANQGSEA. V shed 6 bases and J 5 bases; nucleotides not matched to a gene: 4. The CDR3 nucleotides read TGCAGCGTGTGGACAGGGGAAACTGAAGCTTTCTTT. This encodes CSVWTGETEAFF.

This clone was picked up a small number of times. Relative to the germline gene, one junction end is altered; a read error may explain this. CDR3 sequence: CASSDFEEGNPEAFF. The DNA for the CDR3 is TGTGCCAGCAGCGACTTCGAGGAGGGGAACCCTGAAGCTTTCTTT. V usage is TRBV9 and J usage is TRBJ1-1; D is perhaps TRBD1 (5 bases). This CDR3 is 15 amino acids long. Germline CDR1 and CDR2: SGDLS and YYNGEE.

This chain links TRBV28 with TRBJ1-5; perhaps TRBD1 as D (5 bases). The CDR3 totals 17 residues. V lost 2 bases to trimming and J lost 0 bases, with 14 bases between them. CDR1 and CDR2 (germline): MDHEN, SYDVKM. The CDR3 loop is CASSLRGGDYSNQPQHF. The DNA of the CDR3 is TGTGCCAGCAGTTTAAGGGGAGGAGACTATAGCAATCAGCCCCAGCATTTT.

This clone was picked up one time. The V and J genes are TRBV1 and TRBJ2-1; TRBD2, the table's D call, lacks a check against the DNA. TRBV1 is tagged as a pseudogene. The CDR3 sequence is 16 residues long. CDR3 region: CTSSQGSFPPYNEQFF. The CDR3 coding sequence is TGCACCAGCAGCCAAGGTAGCTTCCCGCCCTACAATGAGCAGTTCTTC.

The gene calls are TRBV29-1 and TRBJ2-2; 9 bases are a match to TRBD1. V was clipped by 7 bases and J by 7 bases; unmatched bases: 7. CDR1 SQVTM and CDR2 ANQGSEA come from the germline V gene. The CDR3 runs to 13 residues. The CDR3, as DNA: TGCAGCGCCCAGACAGGGGGAGTCGGGGAGCTGTTTTTT. This gives the protein CSAQTGGVGELFF.

This sequence joins TRBV9 and TRBJ2-7; the match to TRBD2 covers 11 bases. The germline CDR1 and CDR2 sequences are SGDLS and YYNGEE. CDR3 length: 16 residues. Trimming at V came to 3 bases and at J to 3 bases, leaving 8 bases not matched to a gene. The CDR3 is CASSAGLAGLDYEQYF. Written as DNA, the CDR3 is TGTGCCAGCAGCGCAGGACTAGCGGGCTTAGACTACGAGCAGTACTTC.

The V gene is TRBV28, the J gene TRBJ1-1; maybe TRBD1 (6 bases). CDR3 length equals 15 residues. The germline gives CDR1 MDHEN, CDR2 SYDVKM. The germline V and J ends were trimmed by 6 bases and 5 bases, with 19 bases remaining between them. CDR3 loop: CASSRRRGGQTEAFF. The DNA of the CDR3 is TGTGCCAGCAGCCGCAGGAGGGGGGGGCAAACTGAAGCTTTCTTT.

This chain uses TRBV7-2 with TRBJ2-7; D possibly corresponds to TRBD2 (6 bases). V was pared by 3 bases and J by 3 bases, with 12 bases between. Germline V gene data show CDR1 as SGHTA and CDR2 as FQGNSA. The CDR3 is made up of 14 amino acids. The CDR3 nucleotides are TGTGCCAGCAGCTTGGTGGCTAGCGTCTACGAGCAGTACTTC. Amino acid sequence: CASSLVASVYEQYF.

This clone was counted a few times. The J gene is TRBJ2-1, the V gene TRBV9; no firm D call. The CDR3 length is 13 residues. CDR1 and CDR2 (germline): SGDLS, YYNGEE. The V end was cut by 0 bases, the J end by 7 bases, with 8 bases between. In nucleotides, the CDR3 is TGTGCCAGCAGCGTAGGGCAGTCTAATGAGCAGTTCTTC. Amino acid sequence: CASSVGQSNEQFF.

The gene calls are TRBV6-4 and TRBJ1-2; TRBD1 matches 9 bases. In germline, CDR1 is MRHNA, CDR2 SNTAGT. Losses at the gene ends were 7 bases for V and 4 bases for J; bases not matched to a gene: 10. The CDR3 extends over 15 amino acids. CDR3 nucleotides: TGTGCCAGCACCTCGCTCCGGGACAGGGTCTATGGCTACACCTTC. It specifies CASTSLRDRVYGYTF.

This clone has ten or more counts. This chain links TRBV5-1 with TRBJ2-3; D is unresolved. CDR3 length equals 14 residues. The V gene's germline CDR1 is SGHRS and CDR2 YFSETQ. The germline V and J ends were trimmed by 0 bases and 3 bases, with 8 bases remaining between them. This CDR3 is CASSLAQATDTQYF. CDR3 in DNA: TGCGCCAGCAGCTTGGCCCAGGCGACAGATACGCAGTATTTT.

The V gene is TRBV7-8, the J gene TRBJ1-1; 8 bases match TRBD1. CDR1 is SGHVS and CDR2 is FQNEAQ in the germline V gene. With V trimmed by 3 bases and J by 7 bases, 19 bases remained unmatched. This CDR3 region has 18 residues. CDR3 in amino acids: CASSLTGQGASNAGEAFF. The CDR3 DNA follows: TGTGCCAGCAGCTTGACGGGGCAGGGGGCGAGTAATGCTGGTGAAGCTTTCTTT.

The chain employs TRBV19 and TRBJ2-1; 7 bases match TRBD1. In germline, CDR1 is LNHDA, CDR2 SQIVND (reference sequence). V lost 5 bases to trimming and J lost 4 bases; unmatched junction nucleotides: 8. The CDR3 totals 15 residues. CDR3 DNA sequence: TGTGCCAGTAGTCTGGATCGGGACAGATACAATGAGCAGTTCTTC. Encoded protein: CASSLDRDRYNEQFF.

The CDR3 DNA reads as TGTGCCAGCAGGGAGCATCAGGGGGGCAACTATGGCTACACCTTC. It translates to CASREHQGGNYGYTF. The rearrangement uses TRBV6-5 and TRBJ1-2; 7 bases are shared with TRBD1. V dropped 6 bases and J dropped 2; count of bases not matched to a gene: 9. This CDR3 has 15 amino acids. The germline V gene encodes CDR1 MNHEY and CDR2 SVGAGI.